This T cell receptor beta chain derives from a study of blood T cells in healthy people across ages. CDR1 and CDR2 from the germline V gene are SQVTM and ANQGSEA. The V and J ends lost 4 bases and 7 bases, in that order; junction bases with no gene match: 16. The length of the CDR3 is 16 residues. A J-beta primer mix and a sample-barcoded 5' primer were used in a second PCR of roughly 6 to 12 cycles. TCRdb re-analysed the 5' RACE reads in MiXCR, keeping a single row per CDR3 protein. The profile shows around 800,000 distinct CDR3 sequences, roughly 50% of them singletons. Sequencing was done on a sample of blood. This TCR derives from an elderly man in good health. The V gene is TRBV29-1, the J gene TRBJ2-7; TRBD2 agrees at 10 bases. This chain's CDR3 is CSVVRLAGASINEQYF. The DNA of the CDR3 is TGCAGCGTTGTTAGGCTAGCGGGAGCTAGTATCAATGAGCAGTACTTC.